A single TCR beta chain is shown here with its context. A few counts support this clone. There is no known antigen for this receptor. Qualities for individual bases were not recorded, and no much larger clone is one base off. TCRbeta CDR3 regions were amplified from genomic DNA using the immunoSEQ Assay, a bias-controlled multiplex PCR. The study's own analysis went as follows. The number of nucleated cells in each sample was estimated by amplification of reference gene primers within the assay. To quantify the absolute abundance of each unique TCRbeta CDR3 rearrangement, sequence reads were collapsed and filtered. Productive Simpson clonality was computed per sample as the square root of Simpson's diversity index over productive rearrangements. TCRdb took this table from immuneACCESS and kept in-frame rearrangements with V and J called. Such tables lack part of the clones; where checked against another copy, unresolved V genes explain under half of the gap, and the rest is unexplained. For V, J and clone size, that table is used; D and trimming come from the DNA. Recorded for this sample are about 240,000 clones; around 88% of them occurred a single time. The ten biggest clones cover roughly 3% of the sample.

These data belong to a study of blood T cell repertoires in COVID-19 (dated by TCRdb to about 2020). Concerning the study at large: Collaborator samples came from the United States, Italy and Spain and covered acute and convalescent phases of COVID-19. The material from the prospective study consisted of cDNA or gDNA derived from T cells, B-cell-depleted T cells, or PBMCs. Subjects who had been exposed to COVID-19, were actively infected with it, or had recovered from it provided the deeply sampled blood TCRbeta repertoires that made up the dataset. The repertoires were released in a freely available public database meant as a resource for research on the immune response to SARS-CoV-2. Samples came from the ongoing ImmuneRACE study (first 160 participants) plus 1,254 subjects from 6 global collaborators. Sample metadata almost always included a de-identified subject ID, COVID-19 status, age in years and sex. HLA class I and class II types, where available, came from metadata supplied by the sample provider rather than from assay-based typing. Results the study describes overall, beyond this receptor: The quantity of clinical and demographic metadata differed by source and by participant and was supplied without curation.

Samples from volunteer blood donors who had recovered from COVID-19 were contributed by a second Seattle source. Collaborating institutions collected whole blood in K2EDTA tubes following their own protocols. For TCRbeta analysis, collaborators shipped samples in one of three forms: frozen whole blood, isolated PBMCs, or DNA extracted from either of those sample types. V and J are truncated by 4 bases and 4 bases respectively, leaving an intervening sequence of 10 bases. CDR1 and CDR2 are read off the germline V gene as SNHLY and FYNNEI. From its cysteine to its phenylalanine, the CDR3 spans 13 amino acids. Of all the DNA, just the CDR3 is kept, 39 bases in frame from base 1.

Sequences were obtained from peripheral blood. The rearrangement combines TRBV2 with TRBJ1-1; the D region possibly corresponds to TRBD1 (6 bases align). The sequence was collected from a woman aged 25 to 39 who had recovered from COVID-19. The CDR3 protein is CASSVWTATEAFF. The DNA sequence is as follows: TGTGCCAGCAGTGTCTGGACAGCCACTGAAGCTTTCTTT.